This passage covers 2 T cell receptor beta chains from one sample sequenced in a study of metastatic and nonmetastatic thyroid tumors. The entire patient cohort was treatment-naive prior to thyroid surgery. TCRdb reanalyzed the PCR reads with MiXCR. Of fewer than 55,000 clones listed, less than 20% are singletons. What was sequenced was blood. Receptor source: a female donor with papillary thyroid cancer or a benign thyroid nodule (not recorded which). Some clones in this sample may be carry-over from other donors' samples.

This clone was counted many times. As DNA, the CDR3 is TGCAGTGCGGGAGGTATTTACGAGCAGTACTTC. Its protein is CSAGGIYEQYF. J is TRBJ2-7 and V is TRBV20-1; the D gene is possibly TRBD2 (6 bases). The CDR3 is 11 amino acids. Germline V gives CDR1 DFQATT, CDR2 SNEGSKA (reference sequence). V dropped 6 bases and J dropped 4 bases, with 10 bases sitting between them.

The chain employs TRBV19 and TRBJ1-3; D might be TRBD1 (5 bases). The germline V and J ends were trimmed by 10 bases and 0 bases, with 10 bases remaining between them. The CDR3 length is 13 residues. The germline CDR1 and CDR2 sequences are LNHDA and SQIVND (reference sequence). In DNA, the CDR3 is TGTGCCATCAGGGCCGGCTCTGGAAACACCATATATTTT. This codes for CAIRAGSGNTIYF.